This T cell receptor beta chain was captured by sequencing in a study of T-cell memory formation after mild COVID-19. A 5'RACE reaction primed in the constant segment made cDNA libraries of TCR alpha and TCR beta, and these carried sample barcodes and UMIs. TCRdb reprocessed the 5' RACE reads with MiXCR, giving one entry per CDR3 protein. The top ten hold over 11% of the sample, which has roughly 120,000 distinct CDR3 sequences, roughly 15% seen once. Findings of the study overall: Balance between CD4 and CD8 was seen in clones contracting day 15 to 85, and a CD4+ lean was seen in later expanders. CD4+ contracting clones were mainly CM and EM; CD8+ ones, EMRA.

This clonotype was picked up a small number of times. Antigen specificity is unknown. The ends lost 6 bases at V and 8 bases at J; junction bases unmatched: 16. This CDR3 contains 17 residues. The germline gives CDR1 LNHDA, CDR2 SQIVND (reference sequence). Sequencing was done on a sample of PBMCs or a T cell subset sorted from them (not recorded which). The chain uses TRBV19 and TRBJ2-5, with 12 bases aligning to TRBD2. This clonotype was obtained from an adult woman who had mild COVID-19 (a few samples of this study predate the infection). Cell type and time point are not known. The CDR3 region is CASSLAGTSGPGATQYF. CDR3 nucleotide sequence: TGTGCCAGTAGCCTCGCCGGGACTAGCGGGCCGGGAGCCACCCAGTACTTC. Looking up the rest from reference TRBV19 and TRBJ2-5 gives the full variable domain: DGGITQSPKYLFRKEGQNVTLSCEQNLNHDAMYWYRQDPGQGLRLIYYSQIVNDFQKGDIAEGYSVSREKKESFPLTVTSAQKNPTAFYLCASSLAGTSGPGATQYFGPGTRLLVL.